A single sample is the source of the 7 T cell receptor beta chains below, sequenced in a study of cytomegalovirus exposure and HLA in healthy donors. Amplification used 60 Vbeta primers and 13 Jbeta primers. Libraries were prepared by immunoSEQ multiplex PCR; TCRdb keeps only in-frame clonotypes and omits some of them. The sample holds over 80,000 clones; 81% are singletons and the top ten take around 5.2%. Material: PBMCs. These receptors were collected from a man between 35 and 55 years old in good health and CMV-seropositive.

The chain joins TRBV13 to TRBJ2-7; D might be TRBD2 (5 bases). Trimming stripped 2 bases from V and 7 bases from J, with 9 bases between. In germline, CDR1 is PRHDT, CDR2 FYEKMQ (reference sequence). The CDR3 is 12 amino acids. Here the CDR3 DNA reads TGTGCCAGCAGCTTACACTTAGCGGAGCAGTACTTC. Protein sequence: CASSLHLAEQYF.

The genes are TRBV30 and TRBJ2-7; D might be TRBD1 (6 bases). The CDR3 consists of 12 residues. In germline, CDR1 is GTSNPN, CDR2 SVGIG (reference sequence). Trimming removed 2 bases from V and 4 bases from J, with 9 bases in between. Here the CDR3 DNA reads TGTGCCTGGAGTCACAGGGTGTACGAGCAGTACTTC. It yields the protein CAWSHRVYEQYF.

The V call is TRBV2, the J call TRBJ1-4; 8 bases are a match to TRBD1. V was pared by 4 bases and J by 5 bases, with 6 bases of the junction left unmatched. The CDR3 is 15 amino acids. In germline, CDR1 is SNHLY, CDR2 FYNNEI. DNA of the CDR3: TGTGCCAGCAGTGGCCCCCGGACAGGGAATGAAAAACTGTTTTTT. This codes for CASSGPRTGNEKLFF.

CDR3 sequence: CILRGTTEAFF. CDR3 bases: TGCATCCTCAGGGGGACCACTGAAGCTTTCTTT. The rearrangement uses TRBV20-1 and TRBJ1-1; 7 positions agree with TRBD1. The CDR3 loop spans 11 amino acids. Germline CDR1 DFQATT, CDR2 SNEGSKA (reference sequence).

This chain joins TRBV7-9 and TRBJ1-2; 7 bases match TRBD1. CDR3 length equals 15 residues. V trimming: 5 bases; J trimming: 0 bases; junction bases outside the gene matches: 6. Germline V gene sequence: CDR1 SEHNR, CDR2 FQNEAQ (reference sequence). In DNA, the CDR3 is TGTGCCAGCAGCGCCTGGGACAGACCTAACTATGGCTACACCTTC. Its protein product is CASSAWDRPNYGYTF.

This clone was counted between two and nine times. The chain has TRBV5-1 and TRBJ2-7, with TRBD1 matching over 7 bases. The CDR3 consists of 16 residues. J lost 0 bases, V lost 2 bases, and 8 bases had no gene match. CDR1 is SGHRS and CDR2 is YFSETQ in the germline V gene. The CDR3 is CASSLSHTGASYEQYF. DNA of the CDR3: TGCGCCAGCAGCTTAAGCCACACAGGGGCCTCCTACGAGCAGTACTTC.

Comments on this clone: Additional DNA sequences in this sample encode the identical CDR3. The rearrangement joins TRBV5-1 to TRBJ1-2; no clear D. This CDR3 has 14 residues. Germline CDR1 SGHRS, CDR2 YFSETQ. Trimming removed 0 bases from V and 0 bases from J, with 6 bases in between. The CDR3 protein is CASSLESPNYGYTF. The CDR3 DNA reads TGCGCCAGCAGCTTGGAAAGCCCTAACTATGGCTACACCTTC.